The next 30 T cell receptor beta chains were all read from a single sample in a study of T cells in women clearing cervical HPV infection. Using immunoSEQ multiplex PCR, the repertoire was profiled, and TCRdb retains in-frame clones only, with some absent. Its listing shows fewer than 30,000 clones. Source material: blood buffy coat. These receptors originate from a woman aged 18 to 75 with a cervical HPV16 infection that either progressed to CIN3+ or cleared (not recorded which).

On this clone: The DNA ends 3 residues before the CDR3 does, and the rest of the CDR3 is filled in from the germline J gene. This chain connects TRBV5-1 to TRBJ2-2, with TRBD1 identical over 11 bases. Looked up from germline, CDR1 is SGHRS and CDR2 is YFSETQ. This CDR3 has 17 residues. V trimming: 3 bases; J trimming: 7 bases; junction bases outside the gene matches: 11. The CDR3 sequence is CASSSGQGAGLGGELFF. Partial CDR3 DNA: TGCGCCAGCAGCTCCGGACAGGGGGCGGGTCTTGGCGGGGAG.

Comments on this clone: The read ends 3 residues before the CDR3 terminus; that terminus is restored from the germline J gene. J is TRBJ1-5 and V is TRBV5-1; the match to TRBD1 covers 8 bases. This CDR3 spans 15 amino acids. Trimming at V came to 0 bases and at J to 3 bases, leaving 2 bases not matched to a gene. Germline CDR1 and CDR2: SGHRS and YFSETQ. Incomplete CDR3 DNA: TGCGCCAGCAGCTTGGACAGGGGGGCCAATCAGCCC. Its translation: CASSLDRGANQP. The whole CDR3 reads CASSLDRGANQPQHF.

With regard to this clone: With the read ending 3 residues before the CDR3 end, the germline J gene is used to fill in that end. The chain has TRBV20-1 and TRBJ1-6, with 7 bases matching TRBD1. Germline CDR1 reads DFQATT; CDR2 reads SNEGSKA (reference sequence). V was clipped by 8 bases and J by 2 bases; unmatched bases: 9. The CDR3 is made up of 15 amino acids. CDR3 loop: CSTTGREAYNSPLHF. The sequenced CDR3 bases are TGCAGTACGACAGGGCGGGAGGCCTATAATTCACCC.

Of note for this clone: The observed sequence ends 3 residues before the CDR3 terminus, with the missing tail filled in from the germline J gene. The chain recombines TRBV30 with TRBJ2-3; maybe TRBD2 (6 bases). The length of the CDR3 is 15 residues. Germline V gene data show CDR1 as GTSNPN and CDR2 as SVGIG (reference sequence). This chain's CDR3 is CAWSTMGGSNQPQYF. The sequenced CDR3 bases are TGTGCCTGGAGTACCATGGGGGGTAGCAATCAGCCG. Combining the CDR3 with reference TRBV30 and TRBJ2-3 gives the whole variable domain SQTIHQWPATLVQPVGSPLSLECTVEGTSNPNLYWYRQAAGRGLQLLFYSVGIGQISSEVPQNLSASRPQDRQFILSSKKLLLSDSGFYLCAWSTMGGSNQPQYFGPGTRLTVL.

With respect to this clone: The read terminates 3 residues ahead of where the CDR3 ends, so the germline J gene completes it. This sample also contains other DNA sequences that code for the same CDR3. This chain joins TRBV5-1 and TRBJ1-3; the D gene is possibly TRBD1 (6 bases). This CDR3 spans 13 amino acids. The ends were cut back, 8 bases at V and 0 bases at J, with 9 bases in the middle. CDR1 and CDR2 from the germline V gene are SGHRS and YFSETQ. The covered CDR3 bases are TGCGCCAGTTCGGACAGCTCTGGAAACACC. Amino acid sequence: CASSDSSGNT. The complete CDR3 reads CASSDSSGNTIYF.

A note on this clone: The CDR3 end falls 3 residues outside the read, so it is completed with the germline J gene. The chain links TRBV7-8 to TRBJ2-5, with TRBD1 identical over 8 bases. J gave up 2 bases and V 11 bases, and 22 bases lay outside the gene matches. Germline V gene lookup returns CDR1 SGHVS and CDR2 FQNEAQ. The length of the CDR3 is 18 residues. Partial CDR3 DNA: TGTGCCGCGGGTCGGCGGTTAGGAGGGACAGGCATGCAAGAGACC. The encoded protein is CAAGRRLGGTGMQET. From start to end, the CDR3 is CAAGRRLGGTGMQETQYF.

With respect to this clone: Sequencing ends 3 residues short of the CDR3 end; the germline J gene provides the rest. The chain carries TRBV7-3 and TRBJ1-2, with 10 bases identical to TRBD1. Per the germline V gene, CDR1 is SGHTA and CDR2 is FQGTGA. The CDR3 length is 15 residues. The CDR3 is CASSSRDRGWDTYTF. The CDR3 bases that were read are TGTGCCAGCAGCTCCCGGGACAGGGGATGGGATACC.

A remark on this clone: The sequence runs out 3 residues before the end of the CDR3; the remainder is reconstructed from the germline J gene. The rearrangement joins TRBV5-5 to TRBJ2-1; tentatively, D is TRBD1 (5 bases). The ends were cut back, 6 bases at V and 0 bases at J, with 13 bases in the middle. Per the germline V gene, CDR1 is SGHKS and CDR2 is YYEKEE (reference sequence). The length of the CDR3 is 15 residues. CDR3 DNA, as far as it was read: TGTGCCAGCACACCAGGGTTTAGCTCCTACAATGAG. Translation: CASTPGFSSYNE. The CDR3 reads in full as CASTPGFSSYNEQFF.

In regard to this clone: The CDR3 is cut off 3 residues early in the read; its end comes from the germline J gene. The V and J genes are TRBV2 and TRBJ2-1, with unresolved D. The CDR3 consists of 11 residues. Germline V lookup: CDR1 SNHLY, CDR2 FYNNEI. The V and J ends lost 5 bases and 5 bases respectively, with 4 bases between them. CDR3 in amino acids: CASSYDNEQFF. The sequenced CDR3 bases are TGTGCCAGCAGTTATGACAATGAG.

Details on this clone: The CDR3 end is not reached by the read, which stops 3 residues before it; the germline J gene fills it in. This chain uses TRBV20-1 with TRBJ1-1; 7 nucleotides align to TRBD1. V was pared by 6 bases and J by 0 bases, with 7 bases of the junction left unmatched. The CDR3 runs 14 residues. From germline, CDR1 is DFQATT and CDR2 SNEGSKA (reference sequence). The CDR3 reads CSAGRDRVNTEAFF. CDR3 bases read: TGCAGTGCGGGGAGAGACAGGGTGAACACTGAA.

As to this clone: The read ends 3 residues shy of where the CDR3 ends; the end is completed using the germline J gene. The chain uses TRBV6-1 and TRBJ1-1; unclear D gene. V lost 0 bases and J lost 4, with 12 bases in between. The CDR3 length is 15 residues. The V gene's germline CDR1 is MNHNS and CDR2 SASEGT. The CDR3 DNA, read in part, is TGTGCCAGCAGTGAAGCTGCGGCTTGGCGCACTGAA. It is translated as CASSEAAAWRTE. In full, the CDR3 reads CASSEAAAWRTEAFF.

Judged by frequency, this clone is medium-sized (0.01 to 0.1%). The observed sequence ends 3 residues before the CDR3 terminus, with the missing tail filled in from the germline J gene. This chain uses TRBV7-1 with TRBJ2-4; TRBD2 aligns across 10 bases. TRBV7-1 is noted as an ORF with a role that remains uncertain. With V trimmed by 3 bases and J by 0 bases, 20 bases remained unmatched. CDR3 size: 22 residues. The covered CDR3 bases are TGTGCCAGCAGCTCCTGGACTAGCGGCTCCCTATTGCCCGTGCTAGCCAAAAACATT. Its translation: CASSSWTSGSLLPVLAKNI. The entire CDR3 protein is CASSSWTSGSLLPVLAKNIQYF.

CDR3 residues: CASSLGAPYNEQFF. The part of the CDR3 DNA that was read is TGTGCCAGCAGTTTAGGGGCACCTTACAATGAG. V and J are TRBV28 and TRBJ2-1; a weak D match, TRBD1 (5 bases). The read stops 3 residues short of the end of the CDR3; the missing end is completed from the germline J gene. Germline V gene sequence: CDR1 MDHEN, CDR2 SYDVKM. The ends were cut back, 2 bases at V and 4 bases at J, with 9 bases in the middle. CDR3 length: 14 residues.

As to this clone: The read gets to within 3 residues of the CDR3 end, and the germline J gene fills in the rest. The chain carries TRBV5-1 and TRBJ2-3; D not certain. The CDR3 runs 12 residues. Trimming removed 6 bases at V and 4 bases at J, with 9 bases between. From germline, CDR1 is SGHRS and CDR2 YFSETQ. CDR3 DNA, as far as it was read: TGCGCCAGCAACTTAGAGGCAGATACG. It is translated as CASNLEADT. The CDR3, in full, reads CASNLEADTQYF.

About this clone itself: The CDR3 extends 3 residues past the end of the read, so its final part is completed from the germline J gene. The rearrangement links TRBV20-1 to TRBJ2-7; D remains ambiguous. The V end lost 5 bases, the J end lost 1 base, and 6 bases lay between the germline ends. This CDR3 has 11 amino acids. Germline CDR1 is DFQATT and CDR2 is SNEGSKA (reference sequence). CDR3 sequence reads: CSAHRSYEQYF. The DNA read from the CDR3 is TGCAGTGCTCACAGATCCTACGAG.

Concerning this clone: The CDR3 end falls 3 residues outside the read, so it is completed with the germline J gene. V gene TRBV7-2 combines with J gene TRBJ1-1; D perhaps matches TRBD1 (5 bases). This CDR3 comprises 14 residues. V lost 0 bases and J lost 5, with 10 bases in between. Per germline, CDR1 SGHTA and CDR2 FQGNSA. This CDR3 is CASSLATRVTEAFF. The DNA read from the CDR3 is TGTGCCAGCAGCTTAGCCACCAGGGTAACTGAA. Combining the CDR3 with reference TRBV7-2 and TRBJ1-1 gives the whole variable domain GAGVSQSPSNKVTEKGKDVELRCDPISGHTALYWYRQSLGQGLEFLIYFQGNSAPDKSGLPSDRFSAERTGGSVSTLTIQRTQQEDSAVYLCASSLATRVTEAFFGQGTRLTVV.

On this clone itself: The missing CDR3 end, 3 residues past where the read stops, is filled in from the germline J gene. The chain joins TRBV2 to TRBJ2-1; 10 bases align to TRBD2. Germline V gene lookup returns CDR1 SNHLY and CDR2 FYNNEI. Trimming at V came to 4 bases and at J to 4 bases, leaving 7 bases not matched to a gene. The CDR3 consists of 16 residues. The CDR3 sequence is CASSVRASGSYNEQFF. CDR3 DNA (partial): TGTGCCAGCAGTGTTAGGGCTAGCGGGAGTTACAATGAG.

Remarks on this clone: The CDR3 end falls 3 residues outside the read, so it is completed with the germline J gene. V and J are TRBV19 and TRBJ2-7, with D perhaps matching TRBD1 or TRBD2 (6 bases each). Germline values: CDR1 LNHDA, CDR2 SQIVND (reference sequence). V was cut by 5 bases and J by 2 bases, with 10 bases left in between. The CDR3 extends over 13 amino acids. CDR3 residues: CASSLEGAYEQYF. CDR3 bases read: TGTGCCAGTAGTTTGGAGGGGGCCTACGAG.

In regard to this clone: The CDR3 end is not reached by the read, which stops 3 residues before it; the germline J gene fills it in. This chain connects TRBV20-1 to TRBJ2-3; TRBD1 matches 7 bases. The CDR3 is made up of 12 amino acids. J gave up 6 bases and V 4 bases, and 4 bases lay outside the gene matches. In germline, CDR1 is DFQATT, CDR2 SNEGSKA (reference sequence). CDR3 DNA, as far as it was read: TGCAGTGCTAACTACAGGGGCGATACG. Residues: CSANYRGDT. The CDR3, in full, reads CSANYRGDTQYF.

Note on this clone: One junction end does not reproduce the germline sequence, and a read error may be involved. The read terminates 3 residues ahead of where the CDR3 ends, so the germline J gene completes it. J is TRBJ1-5 and V is TRBV5-6; the match to TRBD1 covers 8 bases. CDR3 length: 15 residues. Germline CDR1 is SGHDT and CDR2 is YYEEEE. The covered CDR3 bases are TGTGCCAGCAGCTTGGCGGCAGGGGGCAAGCAGCCC. This gives the protein CASSLAAGGKQP. The full CDR3 sequence reads CASSLAAGGKQPQHF.

As to this clone: The read falls 3 residues short of the CDR3 end, and the missing part is taken from the germline J gene. V and J are TRBV20-1 and TRBJ2-1; 10 bases map to TRBD1. The CDR3 loop spans 16 amino acids. The germline CDR1 and CDR2 sequences are DFQATT and SNEGSKA (reference sequence). Trimming at V came to 3 bases and at J to 8 bases, leaving 13 bases not matched to a gene. Incomplete CDR3 DNA: TGCAGTGCTAGGACCTCCGGGACAGGGGATAGGGATGAG. It codes for CSARTSGTGDRDE. The whole CDR3 protein reads CSARTSGTGDRDEQFF.

About this clone: The read ends 3 residues early relative to the CDR3; the germline J gene fills the gap. This rearrangement joins TRBV5-1 to TRBJ1-2; no firm D call. CDR3 size: 10 residues. The germline V gene encodes CDR1 SGHRS and CDR2 YFSETQ. CDR3 region: CASSPSRYTF. The sequenced CDR3 bases are TGCGCCAGCAGCCCATCACGG.

On this clone: The read ends 3 residues before the CDR3 terminus; that terminus is restored from the germline J gene. The chain carries TRBV7-9 and TRBJ2-1; 8 bases map to TRBD2. Germline CDR1 SEHNR, CDR2 FQNEAQ (reference sequence). The CDR3 runs to 13 residues. V gave up 4 bases and J gave up 7 bases; unmatched junction bases: 3. The sequenced part of the CDR3 DNA is TGTGCCAGCAGCTCGGGACTAGGGAATGAG. Amino acid sequence: CASSSGLGNE. In full, the CDR3 reads CASSSGLGNEQFF.

Partial CDR3 DNA: TGTGCCAGCAGCTTAGGACAGGGGAACGAC. This encodes CASSLGQGND. The CDR3 in its entirety is CASSLGQGNDYTF. The chain uses TRBV7-7 and TRBJ1-2; the match to TRBD1 covers 8 bases. Sequencing ends 3 residues short of the CDR3 end; the germline J gene provides the rest. From germline, CDR1 is SSHAT and CDR2 FNYEAQ (reference sequence). The CDR3 spans 13 residues.

As to this clone: The read ends 3 residues shy of where the CDR3 ends; the end is completed using the germline J gene. The J gene is TRBJ2-5, the V gene TRBV5-1; TRBD2 is a possible D gene (6 bases). The V gene lost 4 bases and the J gene lost 2 bases, with 15 bases spanning the gap. CDR3 length: 15 residues. Germline-derived CDR1 and CDR2 are SGHRS and YFSETQ. The DNA read from the CDR3 is TGCGCCAGCAGCCGTGGGGGTAGCGGTCAAGAGACC. Its translation: CASSRGGSGQET. The full CDR3 is CASSRGGSGQETQYF.

Details on this clone: The read is 3 residues too short to cover the CDR3 end, so that end is filled in from the germline J gene. The chain employs TRBV5-4 and TRBJ2-4; D perhaps matches TRBD1 (8 bases). Per germline, CDR1 SGHNT and CDR2 YYREEE (reference sequence). This CDR3 region has 15 residues. V lost 4 bases and J 7 bases, leaving 18 bases between the germline ends. CDR3 sequence reads: CASSLQDREGNIQYF. The covered CDR3 bases are TGTGCCAGCAGCCTTCAGGACAGGGAGGGGAACATT.

Concerning this clone itself: The CDR3 end is not reached by the read, which stops 3 residues before it; the germline J gene fills it in. V is TRBV20-1 and J is TRBJ2-5; D unresolved. Germline V gene lookup returns CDR1 DFQATT and CDR2 SNEGSKA (reference sequence). The CDR3 has 14 amino acids. Trimming shortened V by 0 bases and J by 7 bases, and 15 bases separated the two germline ends. CDR3 DNA (partial): TGCAGTGCTAGAGATTACTCTGATTATGGGACC. This codes for CSARDYSDYGT. The whole CDR3 reads CSARDYSDYGTQYF.

As for this clone: At one boundary the junction diverges from the germline segment, which might be a read error. The observed sequence ends 3 residues before the CDR3 terminus, with the missing tail filled in from the germline J gene. The J gene is TRBJ1-1, the V gene TRBV19; D is perhaps TRBD1 (6 bases). This CDR3 region has 14 residues. The germline CDR1 and CDR2 sequences are LNHDA and SQIVND (reference sequence). This CDR3 reads CASSIFDPGADAFF. The DNA read from the CDR3 is TGTGCCAGTAGTATTTTCGACCCAGGGGCTGAC. The variable domain in full, completed from reference TRBV19 and TRBJ1-1, reads DGGITQSPKYLFRKEGQNVTLSCEQNLNHDAMYWYRQDPGQGLRLIYYSQIVNDFQKGDIAEGYSVSREKKESFPLTVTSAQKNPTAFYLCASSIFDPGADAFFGQGTRLTVV.

As concerns this clone: Sequencing ends 3 residues short of the CDR3 end; the germline J gene provides the rest. The V and J genes are TRBV19 and TRBJ2-2, with a weak D call TRBD2 (6 bases). Germline V gene data show CDR1 as LNHDA and CDR2 as SQIVND (reference sequence). Trimming left V 8 bases short and J 4 bases short, with 20 bases between. The CDR3 extends over 16 amino acids. Partial CDR3 DNA: TGTGCCAGTTTAGCAAACAGTGCCGGGGGCACCGGGGAG. It encodes CASLANSAGGTGE. The entire CDR3 is CASLANSAGGTGELFF.

Regarding this clone: The sequenced fragment ends 3 residues before the CDR3 boundary, so the rest is inferred from the germline J gene. The V call is TRBV6-1, the J call TRBJ1-2; the D gene is possibly TRBD1 (5 bases). Trimming removed 2 bases from V and 2 bases from J, with 15 bases in between. The V gene's germline CDR1 is MNHNS and CDR2 SASEGT. This CDR3 has 16 amino acids. CDR3 DNA, as far as it was read: TGTGCCAGCAGTGAAAACGGTGGAGGGGCAAACTATGGC. Its translation is CASSENGGGANYG. The full-length CDR3 reads as CASSENGGGANYGYTF.